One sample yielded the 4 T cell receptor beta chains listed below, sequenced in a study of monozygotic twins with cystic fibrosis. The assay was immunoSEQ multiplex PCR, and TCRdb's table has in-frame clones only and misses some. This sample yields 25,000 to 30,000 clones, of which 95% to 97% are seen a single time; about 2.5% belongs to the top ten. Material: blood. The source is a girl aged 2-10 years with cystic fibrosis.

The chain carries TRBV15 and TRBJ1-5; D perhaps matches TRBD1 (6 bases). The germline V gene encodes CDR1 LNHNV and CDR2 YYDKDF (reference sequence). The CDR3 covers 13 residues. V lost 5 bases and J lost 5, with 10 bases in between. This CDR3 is CATSRGHHQPQHF. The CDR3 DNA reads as TGTGCCACCAGCCGGGGGCACCATCAGCCCCAGCATTTT.

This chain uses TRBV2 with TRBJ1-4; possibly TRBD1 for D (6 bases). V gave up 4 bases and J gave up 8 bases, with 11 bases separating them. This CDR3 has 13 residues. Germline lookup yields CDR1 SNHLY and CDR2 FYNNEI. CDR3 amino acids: CASSVGGREKLFF. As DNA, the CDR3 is TGTGCCAGCAGTGTTGGGGGCCGGGAAAAACTGTTTTTT.

In nucleotides, the CDR3 is TGTGCCAGCAGTGGCTACAGGGCGGACACCATATATTTT. Amino acids: CASSGYRADTIYF. The chain is built from TRBV2 and TRBJ1-3; D may be TRBD1 (6 bases). V gave up 4 bases and J gave up 8 bases, with 12 bases separating them. CDR1 and CDR2 (germline): SNHLY, FYNNEI. This CDR3 is built from 13 residues.

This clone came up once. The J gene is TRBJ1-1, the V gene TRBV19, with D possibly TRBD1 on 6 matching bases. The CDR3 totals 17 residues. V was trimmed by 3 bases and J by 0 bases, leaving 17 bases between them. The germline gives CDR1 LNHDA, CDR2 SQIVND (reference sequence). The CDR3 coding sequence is TGTGCCAGTAGTATGAGGGGGGCGCGAGGCCTGAACACTGAAGCTTTCTTT. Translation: CASSMRGARGLNTEAFF.